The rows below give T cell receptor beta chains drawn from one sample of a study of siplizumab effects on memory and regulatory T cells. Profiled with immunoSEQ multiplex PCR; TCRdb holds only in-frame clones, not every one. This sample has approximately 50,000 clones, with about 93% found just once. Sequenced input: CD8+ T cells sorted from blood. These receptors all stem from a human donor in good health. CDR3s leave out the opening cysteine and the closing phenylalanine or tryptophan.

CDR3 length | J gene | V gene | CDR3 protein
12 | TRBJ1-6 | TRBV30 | ASHHRGPGSPLH
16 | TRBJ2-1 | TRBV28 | ASSFGTSGYSSYNEQF
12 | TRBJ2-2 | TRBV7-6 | ASSYSGSAGELF
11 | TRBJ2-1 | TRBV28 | ASSPEEYNEQF
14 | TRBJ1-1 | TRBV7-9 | ASSLDRGGGGTEAF
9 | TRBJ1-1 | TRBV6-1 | ASSRNTEAF
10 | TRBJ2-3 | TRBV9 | ASTSYGDTQY
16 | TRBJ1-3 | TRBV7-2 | ASSSSPYRDPEGNTIY
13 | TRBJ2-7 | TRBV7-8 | ASSSRTGELHEQY
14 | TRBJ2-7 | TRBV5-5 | ASSPEVPSSSYEQY
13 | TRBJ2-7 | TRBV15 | ATSRKDEGGTEQY
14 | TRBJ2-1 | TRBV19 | ASSIGTSGTLYEQF
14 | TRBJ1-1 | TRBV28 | ASSLYGDTIITEAF
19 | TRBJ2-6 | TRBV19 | ASSTSKGQIYSVSGANVLT
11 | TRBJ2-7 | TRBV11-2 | ASSYGGENEQY
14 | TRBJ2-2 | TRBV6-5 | ASSYSGGLNTGELF
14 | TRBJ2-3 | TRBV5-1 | ASSLDGLSLGDTQY
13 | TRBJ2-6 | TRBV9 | ASSVGGRGANVLT
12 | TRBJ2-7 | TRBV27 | ASSVWQGVGEQY
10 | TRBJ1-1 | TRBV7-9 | ASSLVVGEAF
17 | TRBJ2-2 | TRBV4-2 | ASSQDRIFGQGAPGELF
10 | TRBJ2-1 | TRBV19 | ASSAQGNEQF
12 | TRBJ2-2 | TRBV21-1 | ASSGTQNTGELF
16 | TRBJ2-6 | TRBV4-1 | ASSQDLQGRAGANVLT
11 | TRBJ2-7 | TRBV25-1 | ASSDHRGFEQY
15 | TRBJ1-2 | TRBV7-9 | ASSSPGRNSANYGYT
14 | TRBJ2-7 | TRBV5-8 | ASSSNLGGTSGSKY
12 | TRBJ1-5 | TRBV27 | ASRLQGWVQPQH
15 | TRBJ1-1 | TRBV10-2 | ASRHDRGINMNTEAF
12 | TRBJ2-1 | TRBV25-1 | ASSDKVSYNEQF
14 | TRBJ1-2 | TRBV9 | ASSSTLTLANYGYT
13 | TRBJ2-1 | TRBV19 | ASSIDLGTQNEQF
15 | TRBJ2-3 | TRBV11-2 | ASSLGLIQGMTDTQY
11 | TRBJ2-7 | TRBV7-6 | ASSPRAPYEQY
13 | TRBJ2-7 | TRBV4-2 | ASSQRQRGDYEQY
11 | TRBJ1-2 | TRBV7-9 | ASSLAYADGYT
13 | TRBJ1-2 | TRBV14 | ASSQVPNGPYGYT
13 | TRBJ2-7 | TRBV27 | ASSLYSGSDYEQY
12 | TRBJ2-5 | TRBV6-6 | ASSSLDNQETQY
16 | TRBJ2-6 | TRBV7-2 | ASSVVTRRQSRANVLT
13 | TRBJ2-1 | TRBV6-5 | ASSYDVGPRRREF
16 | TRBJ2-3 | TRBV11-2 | ASSVDSPGTTRTDTQY
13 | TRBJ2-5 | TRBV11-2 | ASSLRERGQETQY
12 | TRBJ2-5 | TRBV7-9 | ASSLGGVQETQY
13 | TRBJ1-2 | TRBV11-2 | ASSISKGPNYGYT
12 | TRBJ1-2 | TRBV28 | ASSPAGRFYGYT
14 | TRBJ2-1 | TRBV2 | ASSDAGLLISNEQF
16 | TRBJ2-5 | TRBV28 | ASSSPTSGRTGTETQY
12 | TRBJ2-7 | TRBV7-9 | ASSPVEGESEQY
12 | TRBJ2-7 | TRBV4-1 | ASSQKGTAYEQY
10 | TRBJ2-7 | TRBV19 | ASSIPGGEQY
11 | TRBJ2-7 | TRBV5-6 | ASSLQGSYEQY
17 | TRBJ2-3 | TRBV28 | ASSPAENPIPHNTDTQY
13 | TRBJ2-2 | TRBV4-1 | ASSQRLGQTGELF